The 30 T cell receptor beta chains below come from one sample, sequenced in a study of tumor-infiltrating lymphocytes in primary liver carcinoma. TCR beta cDNA came from around 0.5 ug total RNA, primed with a constant-region primer. Three rounds of nested multiplex PCR with slightly modified ARM-PCR produced TCR beta libraries. TRBV1-TRBV30 forward primers and a C-beta reverse primer were used in the first two PCR rounds, which each ran for nine to ten cycles. TCRdb redid the calling of the multiplex PCR reads with MiXCR, one entry per CDR3 protein. Counted here are roughly 100,000 distinct CDR3 sequences, around 84% occurring once; the ten biggest clones make up about 20%. Extraction of RNA together with DNA used about 20-34 mg of unsorted bulk tissue. Sequenced input: liver tumor tissue from sampling region 3. Indicated subset: tumor region T3, left-lateral pole. These TCRs come from a man aged 40-49 years with primary liver carcinoma and hepatitis B virus infection.

The gene calls are TRBV7-9 and TRBJ2-7; 13 nucleotides agree with TRBD2. The CDR3 covers 15 residues. J gave up 7 bases and V 6 bases, and 9 bases lay outside the gene matches. Germline CDR1 is SEHNR and CDR2 is FQNEAQ (reference sequence). The CDR3 region is CASSRTSGSFFEQYF. The DNA for the CDR3 is TGTGCCAGCAGTCGGACTAGCGGGAGTTTCTTTGAGCAGTACTTC.

In its sample, this clonotype was seen once. One junction end disagrees with the germline gene, perhaps due to a read error. The chain has TRBV12-3 or TRBV12-4 and TRBJ1-1; D gene uncertain. The CDR3 has 13 amino acids. The CDR3 spells CASSLSEDTEVFF. The CDR3 DNA is TGTGCCAGCAGTCTCAGCGAAGACACTGAAGTTTTCTTT.

In regard to this clonotype: The conserved final phenylalanine or tryptophan is absent from the CDR3, which likely points to a read error. The chain combines TRBV6-1 with TRBJ2-1; D ambiguous. CDR1 MNHNS and CDR2 SASEGT come from the germline V gene. CDR3 size: 18 residues. The CDR3 spells CASSEEVMGGHSYNGQFS. The CDR3 bases are TGTGCCAGCAGTGAAGAGGTTATGGGCGGCCACTCCTACAATGGGCAGTTCTCC.

Turning to this clonotype: With a much larger clone just one base away, this may be a read error. CDR3: CASSLGDGVDTRYF. The CDR3 DNA reads as TGTGCCAGCAGCCTTGGGGACGGTGTAGATACGCGGTATTTT. The chain recombines TRBV7-8 with TRBJ2-3; D assignment may be TRBD1 or TRBD2 (5 bases each). The CDR3 loop spans 14 amino acids. The V gene's germline CDR1 is SGHVS and CDR2 FQNEAQ.

This clonotype showed up just once. One end of the junction is discordant with germline, which a read error may explain. The CDR3 coding sequence is TGTGCCAGCCAAGGGCAGGGGGGGACAGATATGCAGTATTTT. This codes for CASQGQGGTDMQYF. The rearrangement uses TRBV6-1 and TRBJ2-3; perhaps D is TRBD1 or TRBD2 (7 bases each). This CDR3 is built from 14 residues. Germline V gene sequence: CDR1 MNHNS, CDR2 SASEGT.

As regards this clonotype: Lacking the conserved final phenylalanine or tryptophan, this CDR3 likely reflects a read error. It is unclear where the CDR3 begins or ends on the DNA, so no DNA is shown, and the CDR3 is as TCRdb lists it. The chain employs TRBV12-3 or TRBV12-4 and TRBJ2-2; the DNA was not used to check the table's D call, TRBD2. Both ends counted, the CDR3 spans 16 residues. CDR3 amino acids: CASTPPLGSVTGELIL.

In the case of this clonotype: An end of the junction does not agree with germline; a read error may underlie this. The chain carries TRBV12-3 or TRBV12-4 and TRBJ2-4; unclear D gene. The CDR3 sequence is 15 residues long. CDR3 DNA: TGTGCCTGCAGTGGGATAGAGCTATCCAAAAACATTCAATACTTC. Translated: CACSGIELSKNIQYF.

The chain employs TRBV29-1 and TRBJ2-5; D possibly uses TRBD1 or TRBD2 (5 bases each). V lost 4 bases and J lost 14, with 23 bases in between. Per the germline V gene, CDR1 is SQVTM and CDR2 is ANQGSEA. The CDR3 covers 13 residues. CDR3: CSVVGDGQGTLYF. CDR3 DNA: TGCAGCGTTGTAGGGGATGGGCAAGGGACCCTCTACTTC.

V gene TRBV6-1 combines with J gene TRBJ2-1; 8 bases are shared with TRBD2. V dropped 11 bases and J dropped 6; count of bases not matched to a gene: 12. Germline values: CDR1 MNHNS, CDR2 SASEGT. The length of the CDR3 is 14 residues. This chain's CDR3 is CARRSGRAANEQFF. CDR3 DNA: TGTGCCCGCCGGTCCGGGAGGGCCGCCAATGAGCAGTTCTTC.

With regard to this clonotype: The CDR3 end shows no conserved phenylalanine or tryptophan, and so a read error is likely. The DNA is omitted, as the CDR3 cannot be located on it reliably, and the CDR3 follows TCRdb's listing. The chain carries TRBV6-5 and TRBJ2-1; the D call TRBD2 from the table was never checked on the DNA. Ends included, the CDR3 has 13 residues. Germline values: CDR1 MNHEY, CDR2 SVGAGI. The CDR3 spells CASSSGPYNEQSL.

With respect to this clonotype: Mismatch with germline at one junction end may stem from a read error. The chain recombines TRBV13 with TRBJ1-2; D gene uncertain. Germline values: CDR1 PRHDT, CDR2 FYEKMQ (reference sequence). The CDR3 covers 13 residues. The CDR3 loop reads CARSSPEAYGYTF. The CDR3 bases are TGTGCCAGAAGCTCCCCCGAAGCCTATGGCTACACTTTC.

On this clonotype itself: At one end the junction does not follow the germline gene, possibly because of a read error. The rearrangement links TRBV5-1 to TRBJ2-4; 7 bases align to TRBD1. This CDR3 is 15 amino acids long. Germline V gene sequence: CDR1 SGHRS, CDR2 YFSETQ. The CDR3 loop is CARSATGIAKNIQYF. The CDR3 nucleotides are TGCGCCCGCAGTGCGACAGGGATAGCCAAAAACATTCAGTACTTC.

This clonotype was seen once. The CDR3 ends on some other residue instead of the conserved phenylalanine or tryptophan, so this is likely a read error. This rearrangement joins TRBV28 to TRBJ1-5; D gene uncertain. Between the trimmed V and J ends, which lost 1 base and 4 bases, there was a span of 8 bases. Germline CDR1 MDHEN, CDR2 SYDVKM. This CDR3 has 14 amino acids. CDR3 protein: CASSLSGTNQPQHL. The CDR3 DNA follows: TGTGCCAGCAGTTTATCAGGTACTAATCAGCCCCAGCATCTT.

As regards this clonotype: This may be a read error, as it is one base from a much larger clone. The chain combines TRBV5-1 with TRBJ1-4; D is unresolved. V lost 4 bases and J 4 bases, leaving 14 bases between the germline ends. Germline CDR1 and CDR2: SGHRS and YFSETQ. CDR3 length: 15 residues. CDR3 loop: CASSIIGPSNEKLFF. The CDR3 nucleotides are TGCGCCAGCAGCATAATCGGACCCAGTAATGAAAAACTGTTTTTT.

On this clonotype itself: Because it lacks the conserved phenylalanine or tryptophan at the end, this CDR3 is likely a read error. This chain uses TRBV29-1 with TRBJ2-2; the match to TRBD1 covers 8 bases. This CDR3 spans 16 amino acids. Germline CDR1 reads SQVTM; CDR2 reads ANQGSEA. Unmatched junction bases numbered 12, after V lost 1 base and J lost 8 bases. The CDR3 nucleotides read TGCAGCGTTGAAGGGTTGGACAGGGTGGGCACTGGGGAGCTGTTTCTT. Its protein is CSVEGLDRVGTGELFL.

This clonotype was seen once. The junction and the germline gene differ at one end; a read error may be behind it. The V call is TRBV6-5, the J call TRBJ2-5, with 11 positions matching TRBD2. The CDR3 has 19 residues. CDR1 is MNHEY and CDR2 is SVGAGI in the germline V gene. CDR3 sequence reads: CASTRTGLVAGGPSEAQYF. As DNA, the CDR3 is TGTGCCAGCACACGGACGGGGTTAGTAGCGGGAGGGCCGTCAGAGGCCCAGTACTTC.

This clonotype was seen a few times. Just one base apart from a much larger clone, this may be a read error. This chain links TRBV30 with TRBJ2-7; 8 bases match TRBD2. Germline V lookup: CDR1 GTSNPN, CDR2 SVGIG (reference sequence). The CDR3 length is 14 residues. Trimming cost V 3 bases and J 1 base; bases outside gene matches: 5. The CDR3 DNA sequence: TGTGCCTGGAGGGGACTAGAGGAGTCCTACGAGCAGTACTTC. Its translation: CAWRGLEESYEQYF.

This clonotype was recorded a few times. A read error may produce the germline difference seen at one junction end. The V and J genes are TRBV12-3 or TRBV12-4 and TRBJ1-3; D unclear. CDR3 size: 13 residues. CDR3 sequence reads: CANTGNSGNTIYF. In nucleotides, the CDR3 is TGTGCCAACACTGGGAACTCTGGAAATACCATATATTTT.

With regard to this clonotype: Compared with germline, one end of the junction differs, possibly owing to a read error. CDR3: CASSQAAGAGIGNIHYF. CDR3 in DNA: TGTGCCAGTAGCCAGGCCGCGGGGGCAGGGATCGGAAACATTCACTACTTC. V and J are TRBV4-2 and TRBJ2-4; D perhaps matches TRBD2 (7 bases). The CDR3 is made up of 17 amino acids. CDR1 and CDR2 (germline): LGHNA, YNFKEQ.

The chain recombines TRBV12-3 or TRBV12-4 with TRBJ1-3, with TRBD1 matching over 10 bases. After removal of 10 bases from V and 4 bases from J, the junction contained 13 bases not matched to a gene. The CDR3 sequence is 16 residues long. The CDR3 loop reads CANRETGGTAGNTIYF. In DNA, the CDR3 is TGTGCCAACAGAGAGACAGGGGGCACGGCCGGAAACACCATATATTTT.

Details on this clonotype: A much more abundant neighbour one base away suggests this may be a read error. V is TRBV7-6 and J is TRBJ2-7; D could derive from TRBD1 or TRBD2 (5 bases each). Germline loops: CDR1 SGHVS, CDR2 FNYEAQ. The CDR3 is made up of 14 amino acids. V shed 4 bases and J shed 6 bases, with 16 bases lying between them. The CDR3 sequence: CASSWMYEGSEQYF. CDR3 coding DNA: TGTGCCAGCAGCTGGATGTATGAGGGGTCCGAGCAGTACTTC.

About this clonotype itself: Its ends do not fully match the called genes, so a read error is possible. V usage is TRBV4-2 and J usage is TRBJ2-1; a weak D match, TRBD1 (5 bases). The CDR3 runs to 17 residues. Germline V lookup: CDR1 LGHNA, CDR2 YNFKEQ. Here the CDR3 reads CASNQDWGARVDNEQFF. The CDR3 nucleotides are TGTGCCAGCAACCAAGATTGGGGCGCTAGAGTGGACAATGAGCAGTTCTTC.

A word on this clonotype: Germline and junction disagree at one end, which may indicate a read error. The chain combines TRBV7-9 with TRBJ2-2; D may be TRBD2 (5 bases). The CDR3 covers 15 residues. The germline CDR1 and CDR2 sequences are SEHNR and FQNEAQ (reference sequence). CDR3 amino acids: CASIQSTTNTGELFF. The CDR3 DNA sequence: TGTGCCAGCATCCAGTCAACAACGAACACCGGGGAGCTGTTTTTC. Complete variable domain (other parts from reference TRBV7-9 and TRBJ2-2): DTGVSQNPRHKITKRGQNVTFRCDPISEHNRLYWYRQTLGQGPEFLTYFQNEAQLEKSRLLSDRFSAERPKGSFSTLEIQRTEQGDSAMYLCASIQSTTNTGELFFGEGSRLTVL.

This clonotype was seen at least ten times. This chain uses TRBV28 with TRBJ2-2, with TRBD2 as a possible D gene (6 bases). Trimming left V 1 base short and J 4 bases short, with 13 bases between. From germline, CDR1 is MDHEN and CDR2 SYDVKM. The CDR3 sequence is 16 residues long. CDR3 coding DNA: TGTGCCAGCAGTTTATTACAGGTCGGGGGCACCGGGGAGCTGTTTTTT. It specifies CASSLLQVGGTGELFF.

This clonotype was seen many times. V and J are TRBV29-1 and TRBJ1-1; 7 bases are a match to TRBD1. Trimming removed 5 bases from V and 1 base from J; junction bases left unmatched: 4. CDR1 and CDR2 (germline): SQVTM, ANQGSEA. This CDR3 has 13 residues. Here the CDR3 reads CSVLRDRNTEAFF. In DNA, the CDR3 is TGCAGCGTTCTCCGGGACAGGAACACTGAAGCTTTCTTT.

On this clonotype: Likely a read error: the CDR3 ends without its conserved phenylalanine or tryptophan. The chain carries TRBV4-1 and TRBJ2-1; 10 bases fit TRBD2. Unmatched junction bases numbered 4, after V lost 1 base and J lost 4 bases. Germline CDR1 is MGHRA and CDR2 is YSYEKL. The CDR3 runs to 16 residues. DNA of the CDR3: TGCGCCAGCAGCCAAGTCGGGACTAGCGATTACAATGAGCAGTTCATC. Its protein product is CASSQVGTSDYNEQFI.

This clonotype has ten or more counts. This chain joins TRBV5-6 and TRBJ2-2, with TRBD2 matching 14 bases. This CDR3 is 15 amino acids long. Germline values: CDR1 SGHDT, CDR2 YYEEEE. The trim removed 4 bases at V and 5 bases at J, leaving 1 base unmatched. The CDR3 region is CASSRTSGRTGELFF. CDR3 DNA: TGTGCCAGCAGCCGGACTAGCGGGAGGACCGGGGAGCTGTTTTTT.

As for this clonotype: One end of the junction does not line up with germline, which may come from a read error. The rearrangement joins TRBV6-1 to TRBJ2-3; D remains ambiguous. The CDR3 has 12 amino acids. The germline CDR1 and CDR2 sequences are MNHNS and SASEGT. DNA for the CDR3: TGTGTCAGCAAGCCCAGCACAGATGTGCAGTATTTT. Translated, it gives CVSKPSTDVQYF.

Points on this clonotype: A junction end diverges from the germline sequence, so it may reflect a read error. CDR3 residues: CAICLRDRAHERYF. In DNA form, the CDR3 reads TGTGCCATCTGCCTCCGGGACAGGGCCCACGAGCGGTACTTC. The gene calls are TRBV6-2 or TRBV6-3 and TRBJ2-7; the match to TRBD1 covers 9 bases. The length of the CDR3 is 14 residues. The germline V gene encodes CDR1 MNHEY and CDR2 SVGEGT.

Concerning this clonotype itself: One end of the junction varies from germline; a read error may be responsible. This chain joins TRBV14 and TRBJ1-2; D not resolved. Germline V gives CDR1 SGHDN, CDR2 FVKESK. CDR3 length equals 16 residues. The CDR3 nucleotides read TGTACCAGCGGCCAAGTTAACCCCCCGTGGGAAAATGGCTACACCTTC. This translates into CTSGQVNPPWENGYTF.